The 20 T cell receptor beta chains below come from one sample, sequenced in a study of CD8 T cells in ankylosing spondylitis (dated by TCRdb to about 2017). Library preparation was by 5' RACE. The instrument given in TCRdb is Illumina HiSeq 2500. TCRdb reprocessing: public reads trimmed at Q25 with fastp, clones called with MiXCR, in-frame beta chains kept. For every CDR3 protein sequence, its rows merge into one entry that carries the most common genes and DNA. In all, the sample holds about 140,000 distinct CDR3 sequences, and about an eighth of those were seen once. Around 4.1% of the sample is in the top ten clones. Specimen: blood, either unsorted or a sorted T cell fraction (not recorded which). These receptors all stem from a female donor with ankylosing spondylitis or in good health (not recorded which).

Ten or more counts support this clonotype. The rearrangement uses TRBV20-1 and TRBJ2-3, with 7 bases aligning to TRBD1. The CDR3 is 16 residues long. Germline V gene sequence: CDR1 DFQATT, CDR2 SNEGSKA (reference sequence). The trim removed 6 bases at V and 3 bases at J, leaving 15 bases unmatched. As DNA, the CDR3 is TGCAGTGCCCAACCCTCGACAGGGCTTCGGACAGATACGCAGTATTTT. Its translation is CSAQPSTGLRTDTQYF.

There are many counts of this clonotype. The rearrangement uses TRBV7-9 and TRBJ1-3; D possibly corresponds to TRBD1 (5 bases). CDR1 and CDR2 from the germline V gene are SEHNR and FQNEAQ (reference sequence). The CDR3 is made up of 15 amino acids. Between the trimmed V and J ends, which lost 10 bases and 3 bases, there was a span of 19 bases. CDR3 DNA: TGTGCCATCCTCCAGGGTCCTCAGAGTGGAAACACCATATATTTT. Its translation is CAILQGPQSGNTIYF.

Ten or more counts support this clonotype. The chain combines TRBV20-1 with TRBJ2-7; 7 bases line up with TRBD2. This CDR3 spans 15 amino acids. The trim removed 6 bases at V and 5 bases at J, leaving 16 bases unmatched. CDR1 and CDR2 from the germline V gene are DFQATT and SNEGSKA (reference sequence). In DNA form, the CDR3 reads TGCAGTGCCCTGCCTAGCGGCGTTGTTCCCCACGAGCAGTACTTC. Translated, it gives CSALPSGVVPHEQYF.

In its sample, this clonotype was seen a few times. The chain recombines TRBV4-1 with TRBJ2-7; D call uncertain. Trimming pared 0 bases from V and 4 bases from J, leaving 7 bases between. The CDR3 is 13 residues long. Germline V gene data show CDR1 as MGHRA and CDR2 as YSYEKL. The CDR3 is CASSQDMSYEQYF. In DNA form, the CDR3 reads TGCGCCAGCAGCCAAGATATGAGTTACGAGCAGTACTTC.

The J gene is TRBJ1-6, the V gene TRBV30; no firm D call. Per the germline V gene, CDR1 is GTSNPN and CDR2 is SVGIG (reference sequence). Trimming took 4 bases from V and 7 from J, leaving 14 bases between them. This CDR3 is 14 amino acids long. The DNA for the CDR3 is TGTGCCTGGAAGAACTGGGGAAGCAATTCACCCCTCCACTTT. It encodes CAWKNWGSNSPLHF.

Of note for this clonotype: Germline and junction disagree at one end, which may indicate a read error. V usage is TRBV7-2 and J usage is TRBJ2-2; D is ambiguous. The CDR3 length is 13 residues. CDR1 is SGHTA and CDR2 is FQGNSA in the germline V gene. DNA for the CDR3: TGTGCCAGCAGGGTCTCGAACATCGGGGAGCTGTTTTTT. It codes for CASRVSNIGELFF.

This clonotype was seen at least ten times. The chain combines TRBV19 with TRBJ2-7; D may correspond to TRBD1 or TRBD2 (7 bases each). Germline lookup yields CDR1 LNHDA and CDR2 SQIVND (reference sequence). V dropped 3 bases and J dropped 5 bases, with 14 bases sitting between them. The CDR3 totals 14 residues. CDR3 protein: CASSIWQGGDEQYF. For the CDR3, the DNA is TGTGCCAGTAGTATTTGGCAGGGGGGGGACGAGCAGTACTTC.

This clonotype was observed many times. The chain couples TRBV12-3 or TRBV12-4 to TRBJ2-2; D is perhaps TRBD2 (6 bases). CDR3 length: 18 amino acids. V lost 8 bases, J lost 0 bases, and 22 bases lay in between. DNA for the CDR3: TGTGCCAGCTCTTCGAATTCTCTGACTAGACCGAACACCGGGGAGCTGTTTTTT. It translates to CASSSNSLTRPNTGELFF.

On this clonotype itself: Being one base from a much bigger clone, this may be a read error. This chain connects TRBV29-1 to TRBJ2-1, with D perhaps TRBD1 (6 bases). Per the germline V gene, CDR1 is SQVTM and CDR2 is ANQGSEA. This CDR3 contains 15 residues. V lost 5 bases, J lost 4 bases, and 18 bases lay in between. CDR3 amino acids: CSVSPKTGLYNEQFF. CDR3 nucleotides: TGCAGCGTTAGCCCGAAGACAGGTCTTTACAATGAGCAGTTCTTC.

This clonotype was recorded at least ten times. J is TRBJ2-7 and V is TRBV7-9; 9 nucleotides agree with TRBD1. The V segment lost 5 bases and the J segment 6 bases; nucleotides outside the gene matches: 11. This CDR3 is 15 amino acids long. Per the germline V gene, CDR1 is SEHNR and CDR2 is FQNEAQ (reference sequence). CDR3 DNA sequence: TGTGCCAGCAGCCTATCCGGGACAGGGTTTTTCGAGCAGTACTTC. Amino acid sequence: CASSLSGTGFFEQYF.

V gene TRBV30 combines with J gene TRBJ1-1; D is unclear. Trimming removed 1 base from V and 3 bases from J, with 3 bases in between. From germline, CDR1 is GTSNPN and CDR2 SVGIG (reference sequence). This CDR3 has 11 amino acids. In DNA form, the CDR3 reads TGTGCCTGGAGTGGAGACACTGAAGCTTTCTTT. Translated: CAWSGDTEAFF.

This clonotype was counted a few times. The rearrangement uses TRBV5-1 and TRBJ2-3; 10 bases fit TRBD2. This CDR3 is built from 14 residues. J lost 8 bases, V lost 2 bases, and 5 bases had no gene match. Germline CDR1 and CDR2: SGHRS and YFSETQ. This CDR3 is CASSLSGGAGTQYF. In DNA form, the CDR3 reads TGCGCCAGCAGCTTAAGCGGGGGGGCCGGTACGCAGTATTTT.

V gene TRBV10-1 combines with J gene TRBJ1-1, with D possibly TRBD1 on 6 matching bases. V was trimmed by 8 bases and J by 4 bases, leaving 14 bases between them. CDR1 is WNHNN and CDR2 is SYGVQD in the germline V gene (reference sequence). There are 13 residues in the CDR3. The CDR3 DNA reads TGCGCCAGCTCCAGGGGTTCTGGCACTGAAGCTTTCTTT. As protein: CASSRGSGTEAFF.

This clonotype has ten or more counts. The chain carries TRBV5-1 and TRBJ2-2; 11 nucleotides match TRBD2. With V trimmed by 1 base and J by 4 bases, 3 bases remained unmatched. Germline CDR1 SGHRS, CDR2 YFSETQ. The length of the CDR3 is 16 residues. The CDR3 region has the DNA TGCGCCAGCAGCTTGATAGCGGGAGGGCCCACCGGGGAGCTGTTTTTT. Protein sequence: CASSLIAGGPTGELFF.

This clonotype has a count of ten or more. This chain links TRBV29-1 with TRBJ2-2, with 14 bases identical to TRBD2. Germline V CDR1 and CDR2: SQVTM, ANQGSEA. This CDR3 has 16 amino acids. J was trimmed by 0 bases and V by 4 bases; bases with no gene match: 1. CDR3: CSVATSGRANTGELFF. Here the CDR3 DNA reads TGCAGCGTTGCGACTAGCGGGAGGGCGAACACCGGGGAGCTGTTTTTT.

CDR3 coding DNA: TGTGCCAGTAGTGACGGGAGATCCCACAATGAGCAGTTCTTC. Translation gives CASSDGRSHNEQFF. The chain joins TRBV19 to TRBJ2-1; D may be TRBD2 (6 bases). CDR3 length: 14 residues. V was shortened by 5 bases and J by 5 bases, with 13 bases between the two germline ends. Germline V lookup: CDR1 LNHDA, CDR2 SQIVND (reference sequence).

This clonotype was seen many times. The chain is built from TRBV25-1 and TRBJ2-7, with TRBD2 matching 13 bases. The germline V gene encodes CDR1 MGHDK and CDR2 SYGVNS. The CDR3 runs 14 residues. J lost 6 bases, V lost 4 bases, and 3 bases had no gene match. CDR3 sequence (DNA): TGTGCCAGCAGTGGAGGGACTAGCGGGACCGAGCAGTACTTC. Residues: CASSGGTSGTEQYF.

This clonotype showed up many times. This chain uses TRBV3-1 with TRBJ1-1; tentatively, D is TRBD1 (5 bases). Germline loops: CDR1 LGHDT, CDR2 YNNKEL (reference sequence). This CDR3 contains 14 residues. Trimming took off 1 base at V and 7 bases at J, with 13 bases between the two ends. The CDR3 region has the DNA TGTGCCAGCAGCCAAGGGGAGGCGAGGGGTGAAGCTTTCTTT. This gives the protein CASSQGEARGEAFF. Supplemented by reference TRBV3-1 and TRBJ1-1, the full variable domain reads DTAVSQTPKYLVTQMGNDKSIKCEQNLGHDTMYWYKQDSKKFLKIMFSYNNKELIINETVPNRFSPKSPDKAHLNLHINSLELGDSAVYFCASSQGEARGEAFFGQGTRLTVV.

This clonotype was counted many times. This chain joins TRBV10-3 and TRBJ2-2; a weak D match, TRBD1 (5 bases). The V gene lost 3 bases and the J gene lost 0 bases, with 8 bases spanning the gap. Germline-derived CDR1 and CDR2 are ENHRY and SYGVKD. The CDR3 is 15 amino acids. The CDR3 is CAISEQESNTGELFF. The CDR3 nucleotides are TGTGCCATCAGTGAACAGGAATCGAACACCGGGGAGCTGTTTTTT.

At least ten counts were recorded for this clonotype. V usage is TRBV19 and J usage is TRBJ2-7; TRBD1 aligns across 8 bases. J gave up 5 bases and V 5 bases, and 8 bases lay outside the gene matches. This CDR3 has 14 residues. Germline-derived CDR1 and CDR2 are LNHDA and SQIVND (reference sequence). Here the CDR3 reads CASSARQGRNEQYF. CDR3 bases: TGTGCCAGTAGTGCAAGACAGGGGAGGAACGAGCAGTACTTC.